Listed here are 10 T cell receptor beta chains from one sample, sequenced in a study of blood T cell repertoires in COVID-19. Repertoires were generated with immunoSEQ multiplex PCR, while TCRdb's copy carries only in-frame clones and drops some. The table lists about 180,000 clones, around 87% of them singletons. Sequences were obtained from peripheral blood. Receptor source: a man aged 40-50 years with active or convalescent COVID-19.

This clone was seen repeatedly, ten times or more. The DNA for the CDR3 is TGTGCCAGCAGTCCCTGGGGGCGGAGGGAAAAACTGTTTTTT. Protein: CASSPWGRREKLFF. The chain recombines TRBV5-5 with TRBJ1-4, with D possibly matching TRBD1 (6 bases). This CDR3 spans 14 amino acids. Trimming took off 5 bases at V and 8 bases at J, with 16 bases between the two ends. Per germline, CDR1 SGHKS and CDR2 YYEKEE (reference sequence).

The rearrangement links TRBV5-6 to TRBJ1-2; D remains unclear. This CDR3 spans 12 amino acids. Germline loops: CDR1 SGHDT, CDR2 YYEEEE. Trimming took off 3 bases at V and 8 bases at J, with 11 bases between the two ends. For the CDR3, the DNA is TGTGCCAGCAGCTCACTACTTGGGGGCTACACCTTC. Translating it yields CASSSLLGGYTF.

This chain joins TRBV12-3 or TRBV12-4 and TRBJ2-3; tentatively, D is TRBD1 (6 bases). The CDR3 is 13 amino acids. Trimming took off 6 bases at V and 7 bases at J, with 14 bases between the two ends. CDR3: CASSLAGAHTQYF. The CDR3 DNA sequence: TGTGCCAGCAGCCTAGCAGGGGCCCATACGCAGTATTTT.

The V gene is TRBV13, the J gene TRBJ2-5; no clear D. V was cut by 0 bases and J by 0 bases, with 14 bases left in between. Germline V gene data show CDR1 as PRHDT and CDR2 as FYEKMQ (reference sequence). This CDR3 comprises 17 residues. The CDR3 sequence: CASSLGQVQRYQETQYF. Written as DNA, the CDR3 is TGTGCCAGCAGCTTAGGCCAGGTCCAAAGGTACCAAGAGACCCAGTACTTC.

The chain joins TRBV3-1 (or the pseudogene TRBV3-2) to TRBJ1-6, with TRBD1 identical over 8 bases. Germline V gives CDR1 LGHDT, CDR2 YNNKEL (reference sequence). The CDR3 covers 18 residues. J lost 0 bases, V lost 6 bases, and 10 bases had no gene match. The CDR3 loop reads CASSPDRVYSSYNSPLHF. The CDR3 DNA sequence: TGTGCCAGCAGTCCGGACAGGGTCTATAGCTCCTATAATTCACCCCTCCACTTT.

In DNA form, the CDR3 reads TGTGCCAGCATCCCACCGGGGTTCCAAGAGACCCAGTACTTC. It encodes CASIPPGFQETQYF. The rearrangement joins TRBV11-3 to TRBJ2-5; TRBD2 might be the D (5 bases). With 7 bases removed from V and 1 base from J, the gap between germline ends came to 13 bases. The CDR3 consists of 14 residues. Germline V gene data show CDR1 as SGHNT and CDR2 as YENEEA.

The chain employs TRBV28 and TRBJ2-2; weak D call: TRBD1 (6 bases). Trimming took 4 bases from V and 4 from J, leaving 16 bases between them. Germline assignment: CDR1 MDHEN and CDR2 SYDVKM. The CDR3 has 16 amino acids. CDR3 in DNA: TGTGCCAGCAGTTCCCCCTCAGGGGCGCCCACCGGGGAGCTGTTTTTT. Its protein product is CASSSPSGAPTGELFF.

This clone appeared a few times. This chain joins TRBV6-5 and TRBJ1-1, with 7 bases lining up with TRBD1. CDR3 length: 16 residues. Germline lookup yields CDR1 MNHEY and CDR2 SVGAGI. Trimming at V came to 4 bases and at J to 2 bases, leaving 10 bases not matched to a gene. CDR3 residues: CASSSRTGRGNTEAFF. DNA for the CDR3: TGTGCCAGCAGTTCCCGGACAGGACGAGGCAACACTGAAGCTTTCTTT.

Written as DNA, the CDR3 is TGTGCCTCGGGGCAGTTCGGAAACACCATATATTTT. It codes for CASGQFGNTIYF. The rearrangement joins TRBV30 to TRBJ1-3, with D maybe TRBD1 (5 bases). The germline V gene has CDR1 GTSNPN and CDR2 SVGIG (reference sequence). This CDR3 contains 12 residues. The V gene lost 7 bases and the J gene lost 4 bases, with 11 bases spanning the gap.

V is TRBV19 and J is TRBJ1-5; 7 nucleotides match TRBD1. Looked up from germline, CDR1 is LNHDA and CDR2 is SQIVND (reference sequence). The ends lost 10 bases at V and 7 bases at J; junction bases unmatched: 13. This CDR3 region has 14 residues. CDR3 DNA sequence: TGTGCCACCTCGACAGGGCCCCCCGGGCAGCCCCAGCATTTT. This codes for CATSTGPPGQPQHF.